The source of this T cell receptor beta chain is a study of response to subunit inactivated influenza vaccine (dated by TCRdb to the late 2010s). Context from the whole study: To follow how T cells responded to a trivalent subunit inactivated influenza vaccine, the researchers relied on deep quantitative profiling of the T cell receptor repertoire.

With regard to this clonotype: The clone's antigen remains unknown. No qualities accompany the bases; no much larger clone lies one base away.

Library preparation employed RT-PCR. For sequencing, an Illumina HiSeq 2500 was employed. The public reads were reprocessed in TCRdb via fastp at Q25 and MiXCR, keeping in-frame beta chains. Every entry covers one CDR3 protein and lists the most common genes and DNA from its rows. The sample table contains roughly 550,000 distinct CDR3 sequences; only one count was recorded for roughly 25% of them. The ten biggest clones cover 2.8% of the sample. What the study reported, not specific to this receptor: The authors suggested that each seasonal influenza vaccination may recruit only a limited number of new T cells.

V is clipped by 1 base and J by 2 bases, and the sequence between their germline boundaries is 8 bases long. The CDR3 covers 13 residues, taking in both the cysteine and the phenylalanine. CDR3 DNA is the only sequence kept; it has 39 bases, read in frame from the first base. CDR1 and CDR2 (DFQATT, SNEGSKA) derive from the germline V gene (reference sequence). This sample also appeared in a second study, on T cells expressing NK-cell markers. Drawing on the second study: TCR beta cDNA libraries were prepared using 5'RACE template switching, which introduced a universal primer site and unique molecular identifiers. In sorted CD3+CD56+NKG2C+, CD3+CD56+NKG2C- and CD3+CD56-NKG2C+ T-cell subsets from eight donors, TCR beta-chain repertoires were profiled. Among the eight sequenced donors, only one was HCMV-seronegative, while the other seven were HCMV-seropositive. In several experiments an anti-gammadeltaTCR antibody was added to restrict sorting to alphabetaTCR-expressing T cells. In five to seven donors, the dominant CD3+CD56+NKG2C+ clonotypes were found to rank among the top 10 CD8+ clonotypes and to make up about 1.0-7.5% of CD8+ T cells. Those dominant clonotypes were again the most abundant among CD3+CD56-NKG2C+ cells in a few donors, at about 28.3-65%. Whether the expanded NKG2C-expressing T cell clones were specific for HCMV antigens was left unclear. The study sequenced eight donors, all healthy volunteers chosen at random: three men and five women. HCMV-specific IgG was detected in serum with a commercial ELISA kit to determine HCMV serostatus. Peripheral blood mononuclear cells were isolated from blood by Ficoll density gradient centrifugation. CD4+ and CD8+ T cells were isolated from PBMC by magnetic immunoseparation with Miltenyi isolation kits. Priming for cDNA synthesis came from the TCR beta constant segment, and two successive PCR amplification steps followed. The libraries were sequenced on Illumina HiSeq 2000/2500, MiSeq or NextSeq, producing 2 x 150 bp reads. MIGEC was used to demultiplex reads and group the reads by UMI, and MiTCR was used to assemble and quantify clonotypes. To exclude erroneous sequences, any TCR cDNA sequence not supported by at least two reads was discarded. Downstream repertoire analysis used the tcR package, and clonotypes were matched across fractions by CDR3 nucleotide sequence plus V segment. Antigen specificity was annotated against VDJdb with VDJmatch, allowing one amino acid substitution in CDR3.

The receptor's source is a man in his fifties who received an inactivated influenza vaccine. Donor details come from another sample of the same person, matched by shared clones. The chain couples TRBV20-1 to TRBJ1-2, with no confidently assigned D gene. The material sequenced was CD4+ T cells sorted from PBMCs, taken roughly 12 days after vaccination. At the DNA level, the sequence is TGCAGTGCTAGAGTACAGCGAAACTATGGCTACACCTTC. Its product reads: CSARVQRNYGYTF.